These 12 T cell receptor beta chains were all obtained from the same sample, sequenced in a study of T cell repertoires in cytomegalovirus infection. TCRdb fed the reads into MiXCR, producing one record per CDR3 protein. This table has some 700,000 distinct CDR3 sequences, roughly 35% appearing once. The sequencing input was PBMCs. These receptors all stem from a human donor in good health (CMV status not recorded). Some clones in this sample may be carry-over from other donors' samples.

In nucleotides, the CDR3 is TGTGCCAGCAGCTTGTCGCAGGGGATCCAAGAGACCCAGTACTTC. Its protein is CASSLSQGIQETQYF. The genes are TRBV7-8 and TRBJ2-5, with a possible D match to TRBD1 (6 bases). Trimming removed 3 bases from V and 1 base from J, with 12 bases in between. CDR1 is SGHVS, CDR2 FQNEAQ, per germline. CDR3 length equals 15 residues. The whole variable domain, remainder taken from reference TRBV7-8 and TRBJ2-5, is GAGVSQSPRYKVAKRGQDVALRCDPISGHVSLFWYQQALGQGPEFLTYFQNEAQLDKSGLPSDRFFAERPEGSVSTLKIQRTQQEDSAVYLCASSLSQGIQETQYFGPGTRLLVL.

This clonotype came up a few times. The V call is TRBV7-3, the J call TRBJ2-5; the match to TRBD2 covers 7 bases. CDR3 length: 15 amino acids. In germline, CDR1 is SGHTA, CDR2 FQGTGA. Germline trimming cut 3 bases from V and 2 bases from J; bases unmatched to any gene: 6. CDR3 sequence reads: CASSFASGEQETQYF. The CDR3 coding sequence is TGTGCCAGCAGCTTTGCTAGCGGTGAACAAGAGACCCAGTACTTC.

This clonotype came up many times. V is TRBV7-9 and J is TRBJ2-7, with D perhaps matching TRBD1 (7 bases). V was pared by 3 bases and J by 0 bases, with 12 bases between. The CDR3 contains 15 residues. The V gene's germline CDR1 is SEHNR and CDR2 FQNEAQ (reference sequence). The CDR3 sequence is CASSLPGGSSYEQYF. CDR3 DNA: TGTGCCAGCAGCTTGCCAGGGGGGAGCTCCTACGAGCAGTACTTC.

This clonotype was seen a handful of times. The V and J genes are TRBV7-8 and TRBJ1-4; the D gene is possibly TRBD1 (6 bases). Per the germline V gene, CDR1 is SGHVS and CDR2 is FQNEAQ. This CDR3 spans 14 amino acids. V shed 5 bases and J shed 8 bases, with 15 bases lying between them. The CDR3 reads CASSRRTVGEKLFF. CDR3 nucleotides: TGTGCCAGCAGCAGACGGACAGTGGGGGAAAAACTGTTTTTT.

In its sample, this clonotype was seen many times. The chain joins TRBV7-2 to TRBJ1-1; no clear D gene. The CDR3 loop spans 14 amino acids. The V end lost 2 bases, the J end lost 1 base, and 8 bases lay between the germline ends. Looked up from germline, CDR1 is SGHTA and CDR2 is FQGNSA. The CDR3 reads CASSLLPPNTEAFF. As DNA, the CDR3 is TGTGCCAGCAGCTTACTTCCACCGAACACTGAAGCTTTCTTT.

The CDR3 here is CASSMKRNSGANVLTF. For the CDR3, the DNA is TGTGCCAGTAGTATGAAGAGAAACTCTGGGGCCAACGTCCTGACTTTC. The chain is built from TRBV19 and TRBJ2-6, with unresolved D. From germline, CDR1 is LNHDA and CDR2 SQIVND (reference sequence). The CDR3 is made up of 16 amino acids. V dropped 3 bases and J dropped 0 bases, with 9 bases sitting between them. Full variable domain (remainder filled in from reference TRBV19 and TRBJ2-6): DGGITQSPKYLFRKEGQNVTLSCEQNLNHDAMYWYRQDPGQGLRLIYYSQIVNDFQKGDIAEGYSVSREKKESFPLTVTSAQKNPTAFYLCASSMKRNSGANVLTFGAGSRLTVL.

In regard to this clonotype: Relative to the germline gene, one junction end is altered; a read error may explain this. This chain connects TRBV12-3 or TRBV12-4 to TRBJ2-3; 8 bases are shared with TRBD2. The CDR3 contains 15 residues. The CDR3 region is CDSSQLAENTYTQYF. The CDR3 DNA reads TGTGACAGCAGCCAACTAGCGGAGAACACATATACGCAGTATTTT.

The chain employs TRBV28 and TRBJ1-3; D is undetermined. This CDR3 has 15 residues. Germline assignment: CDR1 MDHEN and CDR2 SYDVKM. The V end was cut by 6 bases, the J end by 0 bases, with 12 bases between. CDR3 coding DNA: TGTGCCAGCAGCTCCAGTCCGAGCTCTGGAAACACCATATATTTT. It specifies CASSSSPSSGNTIYF.

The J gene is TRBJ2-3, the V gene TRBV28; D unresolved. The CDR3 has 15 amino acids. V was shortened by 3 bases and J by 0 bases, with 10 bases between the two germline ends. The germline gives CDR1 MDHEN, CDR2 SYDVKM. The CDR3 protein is CASSLESLSTDTQYF. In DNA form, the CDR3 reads TGTGCCAGCAGTTTGGAGTCTTTAAGCACAGATACGCAGTATTTT.

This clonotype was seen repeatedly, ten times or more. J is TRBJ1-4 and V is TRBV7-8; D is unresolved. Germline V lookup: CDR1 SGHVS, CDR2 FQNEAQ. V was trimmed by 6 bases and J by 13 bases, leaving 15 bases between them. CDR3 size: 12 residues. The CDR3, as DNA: TGTGCCAGCAGAGGCCGGACGGTAGGACTGTTTTTT. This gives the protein CASRGRTVGLFF.

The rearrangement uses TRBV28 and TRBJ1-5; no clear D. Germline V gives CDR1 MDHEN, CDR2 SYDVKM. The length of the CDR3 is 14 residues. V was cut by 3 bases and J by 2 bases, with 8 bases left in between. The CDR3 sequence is CASSLPQGNQPQHF. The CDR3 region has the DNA TGTGCCAGCAGTTTGCCGCAGGGCAATCAGCCCCAGCATTTT.

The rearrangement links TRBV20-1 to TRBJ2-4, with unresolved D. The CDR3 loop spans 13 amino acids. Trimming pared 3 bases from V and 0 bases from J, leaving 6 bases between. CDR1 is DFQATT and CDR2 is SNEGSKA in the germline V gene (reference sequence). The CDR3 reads CSARWLAKNIQYF. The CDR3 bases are TGCAGTGCTAGGTGGTTAGCCAAAAACATTCAGTACTTC.